This entry concerns a single T cell receptor (beta chain). This clone appeared many times. No antigen is known for it. It has no much larger one-base neighbor in the sample; base qualities were not kept. Before undergoing thyroid surgery, none of the patients had been given any kind of treatment. Using T-cell receptor beta sequencing, the study looked back at clinical samples from patients collected from the early 2010s to the late 2010s. The sample belongs to a study of metastatic and nonmetastatic thyroid tumors (dated by TCRdb to the early 2020s). Study-wide context: Repertoires were compared across peripheral blood and tumor or nodule tissue samples from malignant and benign thyroid patients.

Study-level results and caveats: TCR beta diversity was reported as significantly higher in malignant tumors than in benign nodules, in both blood and tumor samples.

The library was generated by PCR. Sequencing used an Illumina HiSeq 4000. High-throughput sequencing was used to profile the CDR3 region of the TCR beta-chain in every patient. As for the authors' bioinformatics: CDR3 differences across clinicopathological groups were used to build a classifier for discriminating distant-metastatic papillary thyroid cancer patients. The Shannon index was used to assess repertoire diversity, and the Morisita-Horn index was used to assess tumor-blood repertoire similarity. In-frame beta chains were kept once TCRdb had trimmed the public reads at Q25 with fastp and called clones with MiXCR. The V and J calls come from TCRdb's annotation, not from the publication. Present in this sample are roughly 71,000 clones, 18% of which were seen just once. Of the sample, 9.5% to 15% falls within the top ten clones. From a lookup of the germline V gene, CDR1 and CDR2 are MNHEY and SVGEGT. The trim is 5 bases for V and 2 bases for J, with a gap of 16 bases between the germline ends. The CDR3 numbers 15 residues from cysteine through phenylalanine. The only DNA kept is the CDR3, 45 bases in frame from the first base.

The clonotype was recovered from a female donor with papillary thyroid cancer or a benign thyroid nodule (not recorded which). Some clones in this sample may be carry-over from other donors' samples. Sequencing used blood. The chain is made from TRBV6-2 or TRBV6-3 and TRBJ2-7; the best D guess is TRBD2, with 6 bases matching. In nucleotide form, the sequence is TGTGCCAGCAGTAGACCGGGACTCCACCCCTACGAGCAGTACTTC. Translated, this gives CASSRPGLHPYEQYF.